The TCR beta chain under discussion was sequenced for a study of T cell responses to AZD1222 COVID-19 vaccine. Study results and caveats: Among vaccine-associated CD4 TCRs, coverage spanned spike, with dominance at 160-218 and 743-854. Reportedly, nearly half of unique spike TCRs recognized epitopes outside B.1.351/B.1.1.7 mutations. Clonal diversity was possibly underestimated; the donors were predominantly white British and more often female.

Assay: immunoSEQ multiplex PCR; the TCRdb copy retains only in-frame clones and omits some. Of some 150,000 clones listed, approximately 90% are singletons. With respect to this clone: What it binds is not known.

Germline V lookup: CDR1 LGHDT, CDR2 YNNKEL (reference sequence). The CDR3 is made up of 15 amino acids. Trimming removed 0 bases at V and 7 bases at J, with 13 bases between. This TCR was sampled from an adult in good health. Here the sequenced sample was peripheral blood, taken on day 0 of AZD1222 vaccination. The chain recombines TRBV3-1 (or the pseudogene TRBV3-2) with TRBJ2-4; TRBD1 might be the D (5 bases). CDR3 nucleotide sequence: TGTGCCAGCAGCCAAGATGCAGGGATTTGGAACATTCAGTACTTC. Its protein product is CASSQDAGIWNIQYF.